The T cell receptor (beta chain) under discussion was sequenced for a study of OX40 agonist ivuxolimab in advanced cancers. This clone came up once. Libraries were prepared by immunoSEQ multiplex PCR; TCRdb keeps only in-frame clonotypes and omits some of them. The sample has approximately 35,000 clones, 92% seen once; the top ten hold about 33%. The CDR3 runs 15 residues. V was pared by 0 bases and J by 2 bases, with 4 bases of the junction left unmatched. Looked up from germline, CDR1 is MNHEY and CDR2 is SVGAGI. This receptor was obtained from an adult with an advanced solid tumor such as melanoma, head and neck, liver or kidney cancer. The rearrangement joins TRBV6-5 to TRBJ2-7; TRBD1 matches at 7 bases. Source: CD4+ or CD8+ T cells sorted from blood, taken in a trial of the OX40 agonist ivuxolimab. The CDR3 DNA reads as TGTGCCAGCAGTTACTCTCAGGGACAGCCCTACGAGCAGTACTTC. Its translation is CASSYSQGQPYEQYF.